The 24 T cell receptor beta chains below all came from one sample that was sequenced in a study of blood T cell repertoires in COVID-19. TCRdb's table, derived via immunoSEQ multiplex PCR, lists solely in-frame clones and lacks some. The table includes roughly 120,000 clones, approximately 80% detected once. The sample comprised peripheral blood. The source is a man in his 70s with acute or convalescent COVID-19.

Only a few counts were recorded for this clone. This chain joins TRBV5-1 and TRBJ2-5, with 8 bases aligning to TRBD2. Germline trimming cut 4 bases from V and 2 bases from J; bases unmatched to any gene: 10. CDR1 SGHRS and CDR2 YFSETQ come from the germline V gene. The CDR3 covers 16 residues. CDR3 in amino acids: CASSLGAGGRQETQYF. The CDR3 region has the DNA TGCGCCAGCAGCCTTGGGGCGGGGGGCCGTCAAGAGACCCAGTACTTC.

V usage is TRBV19 and J usage is TRBJ2-1, with 10 bases aligning to TRBD1. Germline CDR1 is LNHDA and CDR2 is SQIVND (reference sequence). Trimming removed 6 bases from V and 3 bases from J; junction bases left unmatched: 2. This CDR3 comprises 14 residues. CDR3 residues: CASSWTGGYNEQFF. CDR3 DNA: TGTGCCAGTAGCTGGACAGGGGGCTACAATGAGCAGTTCTTC.

The rearrangement links TRBV5-8 to TRBJ2-3; 8 bases agree with TRBD1. The trim removed 1 base at V and 3 bases at J, leaving 7 bases unmatched. Germline V lookup: CDR1 SGHTS, CDR2 YDEGEE. This CDR3 has 16 residues. CDR3 bases: TGTGCCAGCAGCTTGCATCAGGGGGCGCGGACAGATACGCAGTATTTT. This translates into CASSLHQGARTDTQYF.

The chain has TRBV19 and TRBJ2-1, with D maybe TRBD2 (7 bases). The CDR3 consists of 20 residues. Trimming removed 1 base at V and 9 bases at J, with 31 bases between. Germline V gene lookup returns CDR1 LNHDA and CDR2 SQIVND (reference sequence). CDR3 sequence: CASSIVWAQAGAVPRGEQFF. Written as DNA, the CDR3 is TGTGCCAGTAGTATAGTCTGGGCCCAGGCGGGGGCCGTCCCCAGGGGTGAGCAGTTCTTC.

V usage is TRBV29-1 and J usage is TRBJ1-4, with D unclear. Germline CDR1 is SQVTM and CDR2 is ANQGSEA. The V end lost 4 bases, the J end lost 0 bases, and 6 bases lay between the germline ends. The CDR3 runs to 13 residues. The CDR3 nucleotides are TGCAGCGTTGGGGCTGCAACTAATGAAAAACTGTTTTTT. Protein sequence: CSVGAATNEKLFF.

The CDR3 sequence is CASSLRLTGELFF. CDR3 coding DNA: TGTGCCAGCAGCCTTCGACTGACCGGGGAGCTGTTTTTT. V and J are TRBV13 and TRBJ2-2; D uncertain. The germline V and J ends were trimmed by 5 bases and 5 bases, with 9 bases remaining between them. The CDR3 is 13 amino acids. CDR1 is PRHDT, CDR2 FYEKMQ, per germline (reference sequence).

V usage is TRBV2 and J usage is TRBJ2-2; 7 nucleotides align to TRBD2. V was clipped by 0 bases and J by 8 bases; unmatched bases: 3. Germline lookup yields CDR1 SNHLY and CDR2 FYNNEI. This CDR3 comprises 14 residues. The CDR3 here is CASSEAQRGGELFF. The CDR3 DNA follows: TGTGCCAGCAGTGAAGCCCAGCGGGGTGGGGAGCTGTTTTTT.

The genes are TRBV24-1 and TRBJ2-3; TRBD2 aligns across 8 bases. The germline gives CDR1 KGHDR, CDR2 SFDVKD. V shed 6 bases, J shed 3 bases, and the junction held 10 bases outside the gene matches. The length of the CDR3 is 16 residues. In DNA, the CDR3 is TGTGCCACCAGTCGAGGTTGGGGACTAGAAACAGATACGCAGTATTTT. It codes for CATSRGWGLETDTQYF.

The CDR3 region is CASSHFRVIYEQYF. The CDR3 nucleotides read TGTGCCAGCAGCCACTTCAGGGTGATCTACGAGCAGTACTTC. The genes are TRBV16 and TRBJ2-7; TRBD1 might be the D (5 bases). V was clipped by 3 bases and J by 3 bases, with 12 bases between them. Looked up from germline, CDR1 is KGHSY and CDR2 is FQNENV. This CDR3 comprises 14 residues.

This clone was observed once. The chain is built from TRBV4-1 and TRBJ1-5; TRBD1 matches at 7 bases. Germline V gene lookup returns CDR1 MGHRA and CDR2 YSYEKL. The CDR3 loop spans 14 amino acids. V lost 6 bases, J lost 5 bases, and 7 bases stayed unmatched. CDR3 nucleotide sequence: TGCGCCAGCAGTCGAGACAGGGAGGATCAGCCCCAGCATTTT. It translates to CASSRDREDQPQHF.

In its sample, this clone was seen once. The V and J genes are TRBV20-1 and TRBJ2-1, with D hard to call. The length of the CDR3 is 11 residues. V shed 5 bases and J shed 6 bases, with 8 bases lying between them. The germline gives CDR1 DFQATT, CDR2 SNEGSKA (reference sequence). The chain's CDR3 is CSAAYGNEQFF. Here the CDR3 DNA reads TGCAGTGCTGCCTATGGCAATGAGCAGTTCTTC.

V gene TRBV19 combines with J gene TRBJ1-4; 8 nucleotides line up with TRBD1. Germline V gives CDR1 LNHDA, CDR2 SQIVND (reference sequence). J gave up 4 bases and V 8 bases, and 9 bases lay outside the gene matches. The CDR3 is 15 amino acids. The CDR3 is CASSYRGNRNEKLFF. CDR3 nucleotide sequence: TGTGCCAGTTCCTACAGGGGGAACCGTAATGAAAAACTGTTTTTT.

The V and J genes are TRBV6-2 or TRBV6-3 and TRBJ1-5; possibly TRBD1 for D (5 bases). Germline CDR1 is MNHEY and CDR2 is SVGEGT. The CDR3 is 15 amino acids. V lost 4 bases and J lost 0, with 10 bases in between. The CDR3 sequence is CASSSRDSSNQPQHF. The CDR3 nucleotides read TGTGCCAGCAGTTCCCGGGACTCTAGCAATCAGCCCCAGCATTTT.

The chain carries TRBV5-1 and TRBJ2-1, with D unresolved. V lost 5 bases and J lost 10, with 19 bases in between. This CDR3 has 14 amino acids. The germline V gene encodes CDR1 SGHRS and CDR2 YFSETQ. This CDR3 reads CASRSSQAWVEQFF. The CDR3, as DNA: TGCGCCAGCAGAAGTTCGCAGGCCTGGGTGGAGCAGTTCTTC.

Only a few counts were recorded for this clone. The CDR3 region has the DNA TGTGCCAGCAGCAAAAGGGGGGACAGGGGACGTCGCAACTATGGCTACACCTTC. Amino acid sequence: CASSKRGDRGRRNYGYTF. J is TRBJ1-2 and V is TRBV21-1; the tabulated D call, TRBD1, remains unverified against the DNA. TRBV21-1 counts as a pseudogene. The CDR3 has 18 residues.

This clone turned up a few times. This chain links TRBV2 with TRBJ1-5; possibly TRBD1 for D (6 bases). The length of the CDR3 is 15 residues. V was cut by 6 bases and J by 6 bases, with 18 bases left in between. Per the germline V gene, CDR1 is SNHLY and CDR2 is FYNNEI. This chain's CDR3 is CASRKGSGDGQPQHF. CDR3 in DNA: TGTGCCAGCAGGAAGGGATCAGGGGATGGTCAGCCCCAGCATTTT.

V is TRBV3-1 (or the pseudogene TRBV3-2) and J is TRBJ1-2, with D possibly TRBD1 on 5 matching bases. There are 12 residues in the CDR3. The V and J ends lost 5 bases and 11 bases respectively, with 15 bases between them. Germline values: CDR1 LGHDT, CDR2 YNNKEL (reference sequence). The CDR3 nucleotides are TGTGCCAGCAGCTCACCCGGCCGGGGGTACACCTTC. As protein: CASSSPGRGYTF.

The chain combines TRBV5-4 with TRBJ2-2, with 8 bases that match TRBD1. This CDR3 has 16 residues. The J segment lost 8 bases and the V segment lost 3 bases, leaving 12 bases of the junction unmatched. Germline assignment: CDR1 SGHNT and CDR2 YYREEE (reference sequence). CDR3 nucleotides: TGTGCCAGCAGCTCGGGACAGGCCCGGGTTGTGGGGGAGCTGTTTTTT. Translation: CASSSGQARVVGELFF.

The V and J genes are TRBV6-2 or TRBV6-3 and TRBJ2-4; D unclear. Deletions cut 3 bases from V and 0 bases from J, with 18 bases between. Germline V CDR1 and CDR2: MNHEY, SVGEGT. CDR3 length: 18 amino acids. As DNA, the CDR3 is TGTGCCAGCAGTTATTTAGGAGCCGCAAAGTTAGCCAAAAACATTCAGTACTTC. Translation gives CASSYLGAAKLAKNIQYF.

In this sample, this clone turned up once. This chain connects TRBV9 to TRBJ1-2; 9 bases line up with TRBD1. The V and J ends lost 2 bases and 3 bases, in that order; junction bases with no gene match: 5. This CDR3 comprises 15 residues. The V gene's germline CDR1 is SGDLS and CDR2 YYNGEE. This CDR3 reads CASSVDRGWDYGYTF. The DNA of the CDR3 is TGTGCCAGCAGCGTGGACAGGGGCTGGGACTATGGCTACACCTTC.

The V gene is TRBV19, the J gene TRBJ1-4, with D unresolved. V lost 7 bases and J lost 6, with 9 bases in between. This CDR3 is built from 12 residues. Germline V gene sequence: CDR1 LNHDA, CDR2 SQIVND (reference sequence). CDR3 residues: CASMRRDEKLFF. The DNA for the CDR3 is TGTGCCAGTATGCGGAGGGATGAAAAACTGTTTTTT.

This chain uses TRBV27 with TRBJ2-3; D is uncertain. Trimming shortened V by 5 bases and J by 4 bases, and 13 bases separated the two germline ends. The CDR3 covers 14 residues. Germline CDR1 is MNHEY and CDR2 is SMNVEV (reference sequence). This chain's CDR3 is CASSPGVWADTQYF. The CDR3 coding sequence is TGTGCCAGCAGTCCCGGAGTCTGGGCAGATACGCAGTATTTT.

The chain employs TRBV4-2 and TRBJ2-7; D is uncertain. The V gene lost 2 bases and the J gene lost 0 bases, with 5 bases spanning the gap. The CDR3 loop spans 13 amino acids. Germline V gene lookup returns CDR1 LGHNA and CDR2 YNFKEQ. Here the CDR3 reads CASSQRDSYEQYF. CDR3 DNA sequence: TGTGCCAGCAGCCAACGAGACTCCTACGAGCAGTACTTC.

V and J are TRBV15 and TRBJ2-7; D is perhaps TRBD1 (5 bases). Trimming removed 0 bases from V and 7 bases from J, with 13 bases in between. This CDR3 is built from 14 residues. CDR1 and CDR2 from the germline V gene are LNHNV and YYDKDF (reference sequence). CDR3 region: CATSRDRDSREQYF. The CDR3 coding sequence is TGTGCCACCAGCAGAGATCGTGACAGCAGAGAGCAGTACTTC.